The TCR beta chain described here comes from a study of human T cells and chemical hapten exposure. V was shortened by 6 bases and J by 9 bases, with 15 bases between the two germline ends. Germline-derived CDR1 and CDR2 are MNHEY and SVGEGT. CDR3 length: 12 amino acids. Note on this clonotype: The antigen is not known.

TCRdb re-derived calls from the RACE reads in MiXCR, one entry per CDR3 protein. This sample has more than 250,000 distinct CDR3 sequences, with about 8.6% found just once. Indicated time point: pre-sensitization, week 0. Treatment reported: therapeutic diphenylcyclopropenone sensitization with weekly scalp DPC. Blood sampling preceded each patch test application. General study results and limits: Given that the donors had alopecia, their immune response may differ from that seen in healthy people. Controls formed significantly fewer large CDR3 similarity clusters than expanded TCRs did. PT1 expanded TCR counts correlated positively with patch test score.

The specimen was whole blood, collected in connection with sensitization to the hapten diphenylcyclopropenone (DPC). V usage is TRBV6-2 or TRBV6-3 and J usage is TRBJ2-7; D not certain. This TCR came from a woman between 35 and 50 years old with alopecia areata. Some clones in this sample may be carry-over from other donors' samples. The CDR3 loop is CASRGQLVGQYF. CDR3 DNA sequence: TGTGCCAGCAGAGGCCAACTTGTGGGGCAGTACTTC.